This record covers a single T cell receptor (beta chain). The J segment lost 7 bases and the V segment lost 4 bases, leaving 12 bases of the junction unmatched. The CDR3 has 16 amino acids. The germline gives CDR1 SGDLS, CDR2 YYNGEE. Libraries were prepared by immunoSEQ multiplex PCR; TCRdb keeps only in-frame clonotypes and omits some of them. In the table there are about 380,000 clones, more than 75% of which are singletons. This sample stems from a study of blood T cell repertoires in COVID-19. Across the whole study: Sources were T cells, B-cell-depleted T cells, or PBMCs; the material itself was cDNA or gDNA.

The sequence was collected from a woman between 18 and 29 years old who had recovered from COVID-19. The source material was PBMCs or T cells enriched from blood (not recorded which). The V gene is TRBV9, the J gene TRBJ2-1; 9 nucleotides align to TRBD2. The CDR3 loop reads CASSKIGTSLGNEQFF. The CDR3 DNA is TGTGCCAGCAGCAAAATCGGGACTAGCCTTGGTAATGAGCAGTTCTTC.